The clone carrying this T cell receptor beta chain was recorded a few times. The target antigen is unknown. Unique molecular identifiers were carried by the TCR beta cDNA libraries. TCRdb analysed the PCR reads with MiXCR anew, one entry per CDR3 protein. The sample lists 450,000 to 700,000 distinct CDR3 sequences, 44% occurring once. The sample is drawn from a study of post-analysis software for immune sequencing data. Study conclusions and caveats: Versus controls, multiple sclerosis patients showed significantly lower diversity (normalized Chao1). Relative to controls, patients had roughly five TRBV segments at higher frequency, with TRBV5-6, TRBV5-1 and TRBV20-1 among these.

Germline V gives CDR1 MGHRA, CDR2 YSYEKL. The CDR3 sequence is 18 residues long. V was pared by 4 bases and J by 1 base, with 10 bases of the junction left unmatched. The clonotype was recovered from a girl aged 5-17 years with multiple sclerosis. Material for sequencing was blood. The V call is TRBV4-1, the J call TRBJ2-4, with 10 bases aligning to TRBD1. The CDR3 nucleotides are TGCGCCAGCAGCCCGGGACAGGGGAGAGAGCGGGCCAAAAACATTCAGTACTTC. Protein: CASSPGQGRERAKNIQYF.